This TCR beta chain was profiled in a study of shared clonotypes between healthy human individuals. Study information: A donor's plate count was three for CD4 naive and three for CD4 memory; CD8 naive had two and CD8 memory one. General observations from the study: Clonotypes shared by all four donors outscored non-shared clonotypes in generation probability. The study found about 5% of naive CD4 clonotypes shared across four donors.

The CDR3 length is 17 residues. Germline loops: CDR1 SNHLY, CDR2 FYNNEI. The V and J ends lost 4 bases and 14 bases respectively, with 30 bases between them. Donors, without exception, were Caucasian adults residing in Nashville, Tennessee. TCRdb's copy holds only in-frame clones and misses some; the assay was immunoSEQ multiplex PCR. The repertoire holds approximately 1,500,000 clones, with 98% as singletons. As regards this clone: Antigen: not known.

V and J are TRBV2 and TRBJ2-4; no definite D call. The receptor comes from a man under 40 in good health. Input material: naive CD4+ T cells sorted from blood. Subset described: CD45RA+ positively selected. As DNA, the CDR3 is TGTGCCAGCAGTGCCAGCCGCGACTGGGGAATAAACCCCCTGGAGTACTTC. As protein: CASSASRDWGINPLEYF.